The sequence of this T cell receptor (beta chain) was determined in a study of blood T cells in healthy people across ages. Study outcomes and limitations: Without sorted subsets, naive and antigen-experienced compartments could not be conclusively compared.

The use of a sample-barcoded 5' primer and a J-beta primer mix characterized a second PCR of roughly 6 to 11 cycles. TCRdb called the 5' RACE reads again in MiXCR, with one record for every CDR3 protein. The sample lists about 1.4 million distinct CDR3 sequences; 55% to 75% were seen once. The germline V and J ends were trimmed by 8 bases and 6 bases, with 19 bases remaining between them. In germline, CDR1 is SNHLY, CDR2 FYNNEI. This CDR3 region has 15 residues. The individuals who served as donors were healthy Caucasians living in Russia, aged about 6 to 100. Total RNA, at least 5.5 micrograms per sample, was extracted from PBMCs. Worth noting for this clonotype: Its antigen is not known.

Sequenced material: blood. This chain connects TRBV2 to TRBJ1-4, with D perhaps matching TRBD1 (5 bases). This clonotype was obtained from a man aged 18 to 30 in good health. The CDR3 DNA is TGTGCCAGCGTGGATAAGGGGCGCGAGTATGAAAAACTGTTTTTT. Its translation is CASVDKGREYEKLFF.